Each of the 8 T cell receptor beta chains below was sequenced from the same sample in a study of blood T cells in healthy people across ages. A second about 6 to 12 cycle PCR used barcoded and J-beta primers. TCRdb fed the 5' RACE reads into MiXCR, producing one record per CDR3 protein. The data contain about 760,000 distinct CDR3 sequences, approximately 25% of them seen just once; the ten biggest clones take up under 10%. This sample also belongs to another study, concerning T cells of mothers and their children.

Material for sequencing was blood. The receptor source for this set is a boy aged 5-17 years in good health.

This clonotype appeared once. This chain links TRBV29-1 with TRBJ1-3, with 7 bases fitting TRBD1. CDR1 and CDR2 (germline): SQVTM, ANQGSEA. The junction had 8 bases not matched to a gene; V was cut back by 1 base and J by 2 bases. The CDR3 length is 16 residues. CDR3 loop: CSVEGGTAIAGNTIYF. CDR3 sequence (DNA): TGCAGCGTTGAAGGGGGGACAGCTATCGCTGGAAACACCATATATTTT.

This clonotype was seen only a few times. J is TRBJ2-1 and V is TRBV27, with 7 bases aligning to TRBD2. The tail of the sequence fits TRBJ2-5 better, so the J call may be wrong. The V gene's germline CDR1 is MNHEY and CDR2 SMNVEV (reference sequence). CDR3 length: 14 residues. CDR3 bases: TGTGCCAGCAGTCCCCAACTAGCGTCGGAGACCCAGTACTTC. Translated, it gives CASSPQLASETQYF.

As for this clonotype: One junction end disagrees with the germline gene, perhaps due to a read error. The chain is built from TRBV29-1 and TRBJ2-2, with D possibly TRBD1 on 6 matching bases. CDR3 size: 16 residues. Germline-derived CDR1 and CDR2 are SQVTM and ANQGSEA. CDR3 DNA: TGCAGCGCTGAAAATAGAGGGCAGGGGTACACCGGGGAGCTGTTTTTT. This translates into CSAENRGQGYTGELFF.

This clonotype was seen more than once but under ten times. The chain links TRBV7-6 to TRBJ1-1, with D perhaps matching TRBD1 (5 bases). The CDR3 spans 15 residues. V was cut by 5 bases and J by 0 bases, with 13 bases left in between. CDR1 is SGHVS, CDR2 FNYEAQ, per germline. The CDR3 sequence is CASSLDEGVNTEAFF. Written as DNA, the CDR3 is TGTGCCAGCAGCCTAGACGAAGGGGTGAACACTGAAGCTTTCTTT.

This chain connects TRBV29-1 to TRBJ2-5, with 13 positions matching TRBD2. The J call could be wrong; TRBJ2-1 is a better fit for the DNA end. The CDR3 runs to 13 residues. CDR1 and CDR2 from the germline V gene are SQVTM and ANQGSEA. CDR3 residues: CSGRTSGGGEQFF. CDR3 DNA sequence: TGCAGCGGACGGACTAGCGGGGGAGGAGAGCAGTTCTTC.

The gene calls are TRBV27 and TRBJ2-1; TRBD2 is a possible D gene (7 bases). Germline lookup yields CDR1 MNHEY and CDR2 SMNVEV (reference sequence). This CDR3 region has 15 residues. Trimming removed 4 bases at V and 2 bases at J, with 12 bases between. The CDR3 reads CASSWEGGTYNEQFF. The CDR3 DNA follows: TGTGCCAGCAGTTGGGAGGGGGGGACCTACAATGAGCAGTTCTTC.

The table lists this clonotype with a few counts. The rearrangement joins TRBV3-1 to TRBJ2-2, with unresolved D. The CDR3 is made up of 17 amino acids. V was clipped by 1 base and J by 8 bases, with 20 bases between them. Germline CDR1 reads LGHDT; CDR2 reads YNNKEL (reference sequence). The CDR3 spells CASSQAELTGVRGELFF. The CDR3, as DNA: TGTGCCAGCAGCCAAGCGGAACTTACGGGCGTTAGAGGGGAGCTGTTTTTT. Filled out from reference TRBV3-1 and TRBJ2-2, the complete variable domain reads DTAVSQTPKYLVTQMGNDKSIKCEQNLGHDTMYWYKQDSKKFLKIMFSYNNKELIINETVPNRFSPKSPDKAHLNLHINSLELGDSAVYFCASSQAELTGVRGELFFGEGSRLTVL.

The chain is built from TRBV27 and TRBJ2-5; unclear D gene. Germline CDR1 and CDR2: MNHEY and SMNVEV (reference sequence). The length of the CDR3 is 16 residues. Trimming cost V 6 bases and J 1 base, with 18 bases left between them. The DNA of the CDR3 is TGTGCCAGCAGCCCTGATGGTCGCTTATCCCAAGAGACCCAGTACTTC. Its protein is CASSPDGRLSQETQYF.